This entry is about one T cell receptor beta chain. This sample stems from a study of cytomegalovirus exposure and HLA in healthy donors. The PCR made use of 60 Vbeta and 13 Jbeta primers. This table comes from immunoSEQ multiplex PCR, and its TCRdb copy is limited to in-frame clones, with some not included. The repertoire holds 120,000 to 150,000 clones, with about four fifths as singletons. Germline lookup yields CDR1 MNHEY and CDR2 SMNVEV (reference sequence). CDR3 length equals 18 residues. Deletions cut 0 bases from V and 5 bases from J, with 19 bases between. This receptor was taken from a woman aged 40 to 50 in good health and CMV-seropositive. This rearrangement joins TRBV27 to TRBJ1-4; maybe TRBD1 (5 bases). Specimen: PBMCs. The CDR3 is CASSLSRGTFGGNEKLFF. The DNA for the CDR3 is TGTGCCAGCAGTTTATCGAGGGGCACATTCGGGGGAAATGAAAAACTGTTTTTT.